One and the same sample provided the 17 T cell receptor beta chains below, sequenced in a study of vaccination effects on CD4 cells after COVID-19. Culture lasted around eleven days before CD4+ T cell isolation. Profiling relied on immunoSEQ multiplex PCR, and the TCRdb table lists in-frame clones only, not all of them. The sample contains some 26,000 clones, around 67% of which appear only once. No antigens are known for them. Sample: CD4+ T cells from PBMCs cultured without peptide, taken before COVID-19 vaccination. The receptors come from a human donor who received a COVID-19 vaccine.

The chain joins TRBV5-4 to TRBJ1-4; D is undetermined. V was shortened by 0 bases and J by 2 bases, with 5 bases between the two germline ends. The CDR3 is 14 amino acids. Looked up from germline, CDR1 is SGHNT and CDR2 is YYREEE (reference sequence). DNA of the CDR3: TGTGCCAGCAGCTTGGGGTTGACTAATGAAAAACTGTTTTTT. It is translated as CASSLGLTNEKLFF.

The CDR3 loop reads CASVDGVKNEQFF. DNA for the CDR3: TGTGCTAGTGTCGACGGGGTTAAGAATGAGCAGTTCTTC. The chain uses TRBV12-5 and TRBJ2-1; D perhaps matches TRBD2 (5 bases). The CDR3 contains 13 residues. V gave up 7 bases and J gave up 7 bases, with 14 bases separating them. The V gene's germline CDR1 is LGHNT and CDR2 FRNRAP.

The CDR3 sequence is CASSIDNRGWGGPRTEAFF. CDR3 coding DNA: TGTGCCAGTAGTATAGACAACAGGGGATGGGGGGGGCCGCGCACTGAAGCTTTCTTT. The chain employs TRBV19 and TRBJ1-1; 7 bases match TRBD1. The CDR3 is made up of 19 amino acids. Germline CDR1 reads LNHDA; CDR2 reads SQIVND (reference sequence). V gave up 0 bases and J gave up 4 bases; unmatched junction bases: 17.

Here the CDR3 reads CASSGSSYNSPLHF. CDR3 in DNA: TGTGCCAGCAGCGGGAGCTCCTATAATTCACCCCTCCACTTT. V usage is TRBV9 and J usage is TRBJ1-6, with D unclear. Trimming removed 3 bases from V and 0 bases from J, with 4 bases in between. There are 14 residues in the CDR3. Germline lookup yields CDR1 SGDLS and CDR2 YYNGEE.

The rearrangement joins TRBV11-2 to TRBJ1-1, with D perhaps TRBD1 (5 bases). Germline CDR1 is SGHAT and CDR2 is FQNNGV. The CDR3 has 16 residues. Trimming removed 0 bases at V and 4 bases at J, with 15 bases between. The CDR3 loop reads CASSLEGGGFRTEAFF. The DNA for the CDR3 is TGTGCCAGCAGCTTAGAGGGCGGGGGTTTCCGCACTGAAGCTTTCTTT.

The CDR3 loop is CASSGGPSLRGEQFF. In DNA, the CDR3 is TGTGCCAGCAGCGGCGGTCCTTCTTTAAGGGGTGAGCAGTTCTTC. The V and J genes are TRBV5-4 and TRBJ2-1; TRBD1 might be the D (5 bases). Germline assignment: CDR1 SGHNT and CDR2 YYREEE (reference sequence). CDR3 length: 15 amino acids. Trimming took 4 bases from V and 9 from J, leaving 20 bases between them.

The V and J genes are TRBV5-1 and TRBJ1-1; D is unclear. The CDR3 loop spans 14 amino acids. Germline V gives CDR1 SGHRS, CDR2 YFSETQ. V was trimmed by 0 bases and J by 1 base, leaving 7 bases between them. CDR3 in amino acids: CASSLAGRNTEAFF. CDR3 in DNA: TGCGCCAGCAGCTTGGCTGGGAGGAACACTGAAGCTTTCTTT.

The CDR3 protein is CASSFATGRAGFSNEQFF. The DNA of the CDR3 is TGTGCCAGCAGCTTTGCTACCGGGCGGGCGGGGTTTAGCAATGAGCAGTTCTTC. The rearrangement links TRBV11-2 to TRBJ2-1; D perhaps matches TRBD2 (6 bases). Trimming stripped 3 bases from V and 6 bases from J, with 24 bases between. Germline V gene lookup returns CDR1 SGHAT and CDR2 FQNNGV. The CDR3 has 18 residues.

CDR3 protein: CASSSGVGGSGRADTQYF. The CDR3, as DNA: TGTGCCAGCAGTTCCGGGGTGGGGGGCTCCGGTCGGGCAGATACGCAGTATTTT. V and J are TRBV28 and TRBJ2-3; possibly TRBD1 or TRBD2 for D (6 bases each). The CDR3 length is 18 residues. The V and J ends lost 4 bases and 4 bases respectively, with 24 bases between them. Per germline, CDR1 MDHEN and CDR2 SYDVKM.

The CDR3 spells CASSLDSSGHLPGTQYF. CDR3 DNA sequence: TGCGCCAGCAGCTTGGATTCGTCGGGACACCTACCTGGGACGCAGTATTTT. J is TRBJ2-3 and V is TRBV5-1; possible D gene TRBD1, 6 bases. The V end was cut by 0 bases, the J end by 9 bases, with 23 bases between. This CDR3 is built from 17 residues. Per germline, CDR1 SGHRS and CDR2 YFSETQ.

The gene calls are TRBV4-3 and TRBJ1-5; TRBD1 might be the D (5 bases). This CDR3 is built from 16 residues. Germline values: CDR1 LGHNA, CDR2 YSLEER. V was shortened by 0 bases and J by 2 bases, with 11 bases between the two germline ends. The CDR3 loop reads CASSQDWGIGNQPQHF. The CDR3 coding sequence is TGCGCCAGCAGCCAAGATTGGGGGATCGGCAATCAGCCCCAGCATTTT.

CDR3 protein: CASSQGVGRVYEQYF. In nucleotides, the CDR3 is TGTGCCAGCAGCCAAGGGGTAGGTAGGGTTTACGAGCAGTACTTC. The chain couples TRBV4-2 to TRBJ2-7; the D is unclear. Between the trimmed V and J ends, which lost 1 base and 4 bases, there was a span of 14 bases. The CDR3 has 15 residues. Looked up from germline, CDR1 is LGHNA and CDR2 is YNFKEQ.

CDR3 protein: CASSLRTSGEETQYF. CDR3 nucleotides: TGTGCCAGCAGCTTACGGACTAGCGGGGAAGAGACCCAGTACTTC. This chain joins TRBV11-3 and TRBJ2-5; 12 positions match TRBD2. V dropped 2 bases and J dropped 3; count of bases not matched to a gene: 1. Germline lookup yields CDR1 SGHNT and CDR2 YENEEA. The CDR3 runs 15 residues.

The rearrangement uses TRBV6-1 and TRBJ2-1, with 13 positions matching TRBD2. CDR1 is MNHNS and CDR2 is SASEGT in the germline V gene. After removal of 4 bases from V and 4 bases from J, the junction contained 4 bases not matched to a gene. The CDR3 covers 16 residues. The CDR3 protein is CASSALAGGPYNEQFF. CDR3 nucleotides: TGTGCCAGCAGTGCACTAGCGGGAGGGCCGTACAATGAGCAGTTCTTC.

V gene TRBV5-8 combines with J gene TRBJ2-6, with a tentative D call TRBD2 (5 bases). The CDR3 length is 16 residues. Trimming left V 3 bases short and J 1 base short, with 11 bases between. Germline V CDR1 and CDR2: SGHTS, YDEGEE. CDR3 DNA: TGTGCCAGCAGCTCGGGCGGAGGATCTGGGGCCAACGTCCTGACTTTC. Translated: CASSSGGGSGANVLTF.

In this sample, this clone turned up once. In nucleotides, the CDR3 is TGTGCCAGCAGCTTGACTAGCGGGAGTGAGGATACGCAGTATTTT. Translated: CASSLTSGSEDTQYF. The chain joins TRBV5-5 to TRBJ2-3, with 11 nucleotides matching TRBD2. The ends lost 1 base at V and 6 bases at J; junction bases unmatched: 4. The CDR3 loop spans 15 amino acids. Germline V gene lookup returns CDR1 SGHKS and CDR2 YYEKEE (reference sequence).

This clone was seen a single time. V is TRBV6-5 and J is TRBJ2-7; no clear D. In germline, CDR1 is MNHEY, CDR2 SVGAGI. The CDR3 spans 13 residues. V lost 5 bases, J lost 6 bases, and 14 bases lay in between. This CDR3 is CASSHGTLREQYF. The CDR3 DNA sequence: TGTGCCAGCAGTCATGGAACCCTTCGCGAGCAGTACTTC.